This is a list of T cell receptor beta chains from one sample in a study of cytomegalovirus exposure and HLA in healthy donors. Sequencing used immunoSEQ multiplex PCR; TCRdb keeps in-frame clones, though not all of them. Of around 60,000 clones listed, around 96% were seen once; the top ten hold 0.95% to 1.5%. The sample comprised PBMCs. The receptors were gathered from a woman aged 18-29 years in good health and CMV-seronegative. The CDR3 runs from the conserved cysteine through the conserved F or W. D genes are given only for firm matches. Clone size is given for some rows only: seen once, a few or many times, or a class if the clone is expanded.

v_gene	d_gene	j_gene	abundance	CDR3aa	CDR3nt
TRBV27	TRBD1	TRBJ2-7	.	CASSPPGGAHEQYF	TGTGCCAGCAGTCCCCCAGGGGGCGCCCACGAGCAGTACTTC
TRBV15	TRBD1	TRBJ2-1	.	CATSRGTGDYNEQFF	TGTGCCACCAGCAGAGGGACAGGGGACTACAATGAGCAGTTCTTC
TRBV5-1	TRBD2	TRBJ2-3	.	CASSLADGGGAIADTQYF	TGCGCCAGCAGCTTGGCCGACGGCGGGGGGGCCATCGCAGATACGCAGTATTTT
TRBV4-3	TRBD1	TRBJ2-2	.	CASSQVDRDTGELFF	TGCGCCAGCAGCCAAGTGGACAGGGACACCGGGGAGCTGTTTTTT
TRBV15	.	TRBJ2-5	.	CATSRDSGAETQETQYF	TGTGCCACCAGCAGAGATTCGGGTGCGGAGACCCAAGAGACCCAGTACTTC
TRBV7-8	TRBD1	TRBJ1-2	.	CASSLGPAGGNYGYTF	TGTGCCAGCAGCTTAGGTCCGGCAGGGGGGAACTATGGCTACACCTTC
TRBV23-1	TRBD1	TRBJ1-3	.	CASSQSAVGAGGQGRSGNTIYF	TGCGCCAGCAGTCAATCGGCAGTCGGTGCCGGGGGACAGGGTCGGTCTGGAAACACCATATATTTT
TRBV28	.	TRBJ2-4	.	CASSGEWGVKNIQYF	TGTGCCAGCAGTGGGGAGTGGGGGGTCAAAAACATTCAGTACTTC
TRBV6-4	TRBD2	TRBJ2-1	.	CASSAGTSGYNEQFF	TGTGCCAGCAGTGCAGGGACTAGCGGCTACAATGAGCAGTTCTTC
TRBV19	TRBD1	TRBJ2-7	.	CASSIAQGADGYEQYF	TGTGCCAGTAGTATAGCACAGGGGGCGGACGGCTACGAGCAGTACTTC
TRBV7-8	.	TRBJ1-5	.	CASSRDSNQPQHF	TGTGCCAGCAGCCGTGACAGTAATCAGCCCCAGCATTTT
TRBV7-9	.	TRBJ1-3	.	CASSLGRPTSSGNTIYF	TGTGCCAGCAGCTTAGGGCGCCCCACTAGCTCTGGAAACACCATATATTTT
TRBV28	.	TRBJ1-1	.	CASSFPNTNEAFF	TGTGCCAGCAGTTTCCCCAACACAAATGAAGCTTTCTTT
TRBV4-3	TRBD2	TRBJ2-7	.	CASSQVGGLAEPYEQYF	TGCGCCAGCAGCCAAGTAGGAGGACTAGCGGAGCCCTACGAGCAGTACTTC
TRBV5-1	.	TRBJ1-1	.	CASRVEPRGEAFF	TGCGCCAGCAGGGTCGAGCCGCGGGGGGAAGCTTTCTTT
TRBV15	TRBD1	TRBJ1-4	once	CATSRAGGLANEKLFF	TGTGCCACCAGCAGAGCAGGGGGGTTAGCTAATGAAAAACTGTTTTTT
TRBV18	TRBD2	TRBJ2-6	.	CASSLYSGGASGANVLTF	TGTGCCAGCTCACTCTACAGCGGGGGAGCTTCTGGGGCCAACGTCCTGACTTTC
TRBV5-6	.	TRBJ1-5	.	CASSLAGYSNQPQHF	TGTGCCAGCAGCTTGGCGGGGTATAGCAATCAGCCCCAGCATTTT
TRBV28	.	TRBJ2-5	once	CASRRVQTQYF	TGTGCCAGCAGGCGCGTCCAGACCCAGTACTTC
TRBV21-1	.	TRBJ2-7	.	CASSFPGQYEQYF	TGTGCCAGCAGCTTCCCCGGACAGTACGAGCAGTACTTC
TRBV7-8	TRBD2	TRBJ2-7	once	CASSSVLLAGAAYEQYF	TGTGCCAGCAGCTCCGTTCTTCTAGCGGGGGCGGCCTACGAGCAGTACTTC
TRBV7-2	.	TRBJ2-1	.	CASSFRGAGAYNEQFF	TGTGCCAGCAGCTTCCGGGGGGCGGGGGCCTACAATGAGCAGTTCTTC
TRBV11-2	TRBD2	TRBJ2-5	.	CASRPGGEETQYF	TGTGCCAGCAGACCGGGGGGGGAAGAGACCCAGTACTTC
TRBV4-3	.	TRBJ1-2	.	CASSPTGDTYGYTF	TGCGCCAGCAGCCCCACCGGGGACACCTATGGCTACACCTTC
TRBV4-1	.	TRBJ1-1	.	CASSQEAPGTEAFF	TGCGCCAGCAGCCAAGAGGCACCGGGGACTGAAGCTTTCTTT
TRBV7-3	TRBD2	TRBJ2-1	.	CASSLVRRTGGGAFNEQFF	TGTGCCAGCAGCTTAGTGCGGAGGACGGGCGGGGGGGCATTCAATGAGCAGTTCTTC
TRBV27	.	TRBJ2-2	.	CASSLFGEVYTGELFF	TGTGCCAGCAGTTTATTTGGAGAGGTTTACACCGGGGAGCTGTTTTTT
TRBV18	.	TRBJ1-3	.	CASSPPGGASSGNTIYF	TGTGCCAGCTCACCCCCGGGAGGGGCCAGCTCTGGAAACACCATATATTTT
TRBV7-9	TRBD2	TRBJ2-1	.	CASSPMGLAGLGEQFF	TGTGCCAGCAGCCCCATGGGGCTAGCGGGATTAGGTGAGCAGTTCTTC
TRBV28	TRBD1	TRBJ1-5	.	CASSPPGQGGNQPQHF	TGTGCCAGCAGTCCCCCGGGACAGGGGGGCAATCAGCCCCAGCATTTT
TRBV6-5	.	TRBJ1-2	.	CATARPGGYGYTF	TGTGCCACCGCCCGCCCGGGGGGGTATGGCTACACCTTC
TRBV29-1	TRBD2	TRBJ2-1	.	CSVVELAGHYNEQFF	TGCAGCGTTGTTGAACTAGCGGGACACTACAATGAGCAGTTCTTC
TRBV5-1	TRBD2	TRBJ2-5	.	CASSAVAGAQETQYF	TGCGCCAGCAGCGCCGTAGCGGGGGCCCAAGAGACCCAGTACTTC
TRBV9	.	TRBJ2-2	.	CASSVGGGLYPGRELFF	TGTGCCAGCAGCGTGGGTGGGGGACTCTACCCTGGGCGGGAGCTGTTTTTT
TRBV27	TRBD2	TRBJ2-5	once	CASNLAGQETQYF	TGTGCCAGCAACCTAGCGGGCCAAGAGACCCAGTACTTC
TRBV7-6	TRBD2	TRBJ2-3	.	CASSLAPGTSGGAGADTQYF	TGTGCCAGCAGCTTAGCGCCCGGGACTAGCGGGGGGGCCGGGGCAGATACGCAGTATTTT
TRBV11-2	TRBD1	TRBJ2-1	.	CASSGRRDRTYNEQFF	TGTGCCAGCAGCGGACGCCGGGACAGGACCTACAATGAGCAGTTCTTC
TRBV30	.	TRBJ1-3	.	CAWKGVQGPSGNTIYF	TGTGCCTGGAAGGGGGTGCAGGGACCCTCTGGAAACACCATATATTTT
TRBV15	TRBD2	TRBJ2-3	.	CATSSNRGGPTDTQYF	TGTGCCACCAGCAGCAACCGGGGGGGACCCACAGATACGCAGTATTTT
TRBV19	TRBD1	TRBJ2-6	.	CASSNQGAGANVLTF	TGTGCCAGTAGTAACCAGGGGGCTGGGGCCAACGTCCTGACTTTC
TRBV9	TRBD1	TRBJ1-4	.	CASSAPGQGAEKLFF	TGTGCCAGCAGCGCCCCGGGACAGGGGGCTGAAAAACTGTTTTTT
TRBV7-9	.	TRBJ1-5	.	CASSLGRGSGNQPQHF	TGTGCCAGCAGCTTAGGTCGCGGGTCAGGCAATCAGCCCCAGCATTTT
TRBV7-3	.	TRBJ2-2	.	CASSPEATGELFF	TGTGCCAGCAGCCCAGAGGCTACCGGGGAGCTGTTTTTT
TRBV18	.	TRBJ2-7	.	CASSPGLVGYEQYF	TGTGCCAGCTCACCAGGGCTTGTGGGCTACGAGCAGTACTTC
TRBV5-1	TRBD1	TRBJ2-3	few	CASSLAGQGRGTDTQYF	TGCGCCAGCAGCTTGGCCGGACAGGGAAGGGGCACAGATACGCAGTATTTT
TRBV19	TRBD2	TRBJ2-7	.	CASSRREGYEQYF	TGTGCCAGTAGTCGTCGGGAGGGCTACGAGCAGTACTTC
TRBV25-1	.	TRBJ1-2	.	CASSQDSYGYTF	TGTGCCAGCAGTCAGGACAGCTATGGCTACACCTTC
TRBV30	.	TRBJ2-3	.	CAWSVGQVTDTQYF	TGTGCCTGGAGTGTGGGGCAGGTCACAGATACGCAGTATTTT
TRBV4-3	.	TRBJ2-7	.	CASSQVGSGVSYEQYF	TGCGCCAGCAGCCAAGTGGGGTCAGGGGTCTCCTACGAGCAGTACTTC
TRBV4-3	TRBD2	TRBJ2-3	.	CASSQGAGGPIDTQYF	TGCGCCAGCAGCCAAGGGGCGGGAGGGCCGATAGATACGCAGTATTTT
TRBV28	TRBD2	TRBJ2-7	.	CASSRGFSGRYEQYF	TGTGCCAGCAGTCGGGGTTTTAGCGGGAGGTACGAGCAGTACTTC
TRBV7-2	TRBD2	TRBJ2-4	.	CASSLGLAGAEYF	TGTGCCAGCAGCTTAGGACTAGCGGGAGCGGAGTACTTC
TRBV7-2	.	TRBJ2-7	.	CASRSPGEYEQYF	TGTGCCAGCAGGTCCCCAGGGGAGTACGAGCAGTACTTC
TRBV7-6	.	TRBJ2-3	.	CASSTVGTLGDTQYF	TGTGCCAGCAGCACCGTGGGGACATTGGGGGATACGCAGTATTTT